The 31 T cell receptor beta chains below were found in one sample sequenced in a study of T cell changes during pregnancy in multiple sclerosis. The method was immunoSEQ multiplex PCR; TCRdb's version includes in-frame clones alone and lacks a portion of them. The repertoire includes about 86,000 clones, less than 95% of them detected once, and around 2% sits in the top ten. Sequenced here: peripheral blood, sampled in the first trimester of pregnancy. The receptors shown here come from a female donor in good health, enrolled as a control in a pregnancy study.

This clone was detected once. V usage is TRBV5-6 and J usage is TRBJ2-1, with D tentatively TRBD1 (6 bases). Germline values: CDR1 SGHDT, CDR2 YYEEEE. This CDR3 contains 12 residues. The V and J ends lost 7 bases and 7 bases respectively, with 12 bases between them. CDR3: CASLSGTNEQFF. CDR3 DNA sequence: TGTGCCAGCCTCTCAGGGACAAATGAGCAGTTCTTC.

The V call is TRBV7-6, the J call TRBJ2-2; tentatively, D is TRBD1 (6 bases). Trimming removed 5 bases at V and 0 bases at J, with 13 bases between. The CDR3 consists of 16 residues. Germline V lookup: CDR1 SGHVS, CDR2 FNYEAQ. CDR3 sequence reads: CASSLETGSNTGELFF. In nucleotides, the CDR3 is TGTGCCAGCAGCCTAGAGACAGGATCGAACACCGGGGAGCTGTTTTTT.

The rearrangement joins TRBV5-1 to TRBJ2-3, with D maybe TRBD2 (6 bases). Trimming removed 0 bases at V and 1 base at J, with 12 bases between. The CDR3 contains 16 residues. Germline V gene data show CDR1 as SGHRS and CDR2 as YFSETQ. This CDR3 reads CASSLATSPGTDTQYF. The CDR3 bases are TGCGCCAGCAGCTTGGCCACTAGCCCCGGCACAGATACGCAGTATTTT.

V gene TRBV28 combines with J gene TRBJ2-7; possibly TRBD1 for D (6 bases). The CDR3 covers 15 residues. V lost 6 bases and J lost 3, with 18 bases in between. Germline CDR1 MDHEN, CDR2 SYDVKM. The CDR3 protein is CASSEIQGHRYEQYF. CDR3 DNA sequence: TGTGCCAGCAGCGAGATTCAGGGGCATCGCTACGAGCAGTACTTC.

This clone has a single count. The CDR3 loop reads CASSSTGGAYGYTF. The CDR3 nucleotides read TGCGCCAGCAGCTCTACAGGGGGCGCCTATGGCTACACCTTC. The rearrangement joins TRBV4-3 to TRBJ1-2; TRBD1 aligns across 9 bases. Germline CDR1 LGHNA, CDR2 YSLEER. The CDR3 consists of 14 residues. The junction had 5 bases not matched to a gene; V was cut back by 5 bases and J by 4 bases.

The chain uses TRBV4-1 and TRBJ2-6, with 10 nucleotides matching TRBD1. Unmatched junction bases numbered 12, after V lost 6 bases and J lost 1 base. The CDR3 is made up of 19 amino acids. From germline, CDR1 is MGHRA and CDR2 YSYEKL. Here the CDR3 reads CASRPQARQGASGANVLTF. Written as DNA, the CDR3 is TGCGCCAGCAGACCCCAAGCGAGACAGGGGGCGTCTGGGGCCAACGTCCTGACTTTC.

The CDR3 loop reads CASSLGHGAYGYTF. The CDR3, as DNA: TGTGCCAGCAGCTTAGGGCACGGAGCCTATGGCTACACCTTC. The chain has TRBV7-2 and TRBJ1-2, with D uncertain. The CDR3 loop spans 14 amino acids. V was clipped by 1 base and J by 4 bases, with 10 bases between them. The V gene's germline CDR1 is SGHTA and CDR2 FQGNSA. The whole variable domain, remainder taken from reference TRBV7-2 and TRBJ1-2, is GAGVSQSPSNKVTEKGKDVELRCDPISGHTALYWYRQSLGQGLEFLIYFQGNSAPDKSGLPSDRFSAERTGGSVSTLTIQRTQQEDSAVYLCASSLGHGAYGYTFGSGTRLTVV.

The V and J genes are TRBV30 and TRBJ1-3, with unresolved D. CDR1 GTSNPN and CDR2 SVGIG come from the germline V gene (reference sequence). V lost 7 bases, J lost 0 bases, and 13 bases lay in between. The CDR3 runs to 14 residues. Here the CDR3 DNA reads TGTGCCTCACTGAGGCCTTCCTCTGGAAACACCATATATTTT. Amino acids: CASLRPSSGNTIYF.

This chain links TRBV19 with TRBJ1-1; 8 bases are a match to TRBD1. Germline CDR1 and CDR2: LNHDA and SQIVND (reference sequence). The CDR3 length is 15 residues. With V trimmed by 2 bases and J by 0 bases, 2 bases remained unmatched. In DNA, the CDR3 is TGTGCCAGTAGTATACGGACAGGGTTGAACACTGAAGCTTTCTTT. Amino acid sequence: CASSIRTGLNTEAFF. Looking up the rest from reference TRBV19 and TRBJ1-1 gives the full variable domain: DGGITQSPKYLFRKEGQNVTLSCEQNLNHDAMYWYRQDPGQGLRLIYYSQIVNDFQKGDIAEGYSVSREKKESFPLTVTSAQKNPTAFYLCASSIRTGLNTEAFFGQGTRLTVV.

The V call is TRBV5-4, the J call TRBJ2-1; 8 nucleotides line up with TRBD2. With V trimmed by 1 base and J by 6 bases, 3 bases remained unmatched. The CDR3 sequence is 14 residues long. Germline CDR1 reads SGHNT; CDR2 reads YYREEE (reference sequence). The CDR3 loop reads CASSLPGGTNEQFF. CDR3 nucleotides: TGTGCCAGCAGCTTGCCGGGGGGGACCAATGAGCAGTTCTTC.

This chain connects TRBV10-3 to TRBJ1-2; no firm D call. V shed 8 bases and J shed 2 bases, with 18 bases lying between them. The CDR3 runs 15 residues. Germline-derived CDR1 and CDR2 are ENHRY and SYGVKD. CDR3 protein: CAISGAGARNYGYTF. The CDR3 coding sequence is TGTGCCATCTCGGGTGCGGGCGCCAGGAACTATGGCTACACCTTC.

This clone was observed many times. V usage is TRBV2 and J usage is TRBJ1-4; the match to TRBD1 covers 7 bases. The CDR3 is made up of 14 amino acids. CDR1 SNHLY and CDR2 FYNNEI come from the germline V gene. With V trimmed by 6 bases and J by 3 bases, 4 bases remained unmatched. CDR3 in DNA: TGTGCCAGCAGCCCCGGACAGGCTAATGAAAAACTGTTTTTT. This encodes CASSPGQANEKLFF.

Here the CDR3 DNA reads TGTGCCAGCAGCATGACCCAGGGGACCGAGACCCAGTACTTC. It yields the protein CASSMTQGTETQYF. The chain uses TRBV5-4 and TRBJ2-5; tentatively, D is TRBD1 (6 bases). The length of the CDR3 is 14 residues. Trimming stripped 4 bases from V and 5 bases from J, with 15 bases between. Germline assignment: CDR1 SGHNT and CDR2 YYREEE (reference sequence).

This chain's CDR3 is CASSLGGDNSPLHF. DNA for the CDR3: TGTGCCAGCAGCTTAGGGGGGGACAATTCACCCCTCCACTTT. V and J are TRBV11-1 and TRBJ1-6; possibly TRBD1 for D (5 bases). There are 14 residues in the CDR3. V lost 1 base, J lost 7 bases, and 8 bases lay in between. Germline CDR1 SGHAT, CDR2 FQDESV (reference sequence).

J is TRBJ1-1 and V is TRBV14; 7 bases agree with TRBD1. The CDR3 is 16 residues long. Germline V gene data show CDR1 as SGHDN and CDR2 as FVKESK. V shed 2 bases and J 1 base; nucleotides not matched to a gene: 7. This CDR3 reads CASSQLTGRANTEAFF. The CDR3 coding sequence is TGTGCCAGCAGCCAACTGACAGGGCGGGCGAACACTGAAGCTTTCTTT.

The chain links TRBV30 to TRBJ2-5; D might be TRBD1 (6 bases). Germline CDR1 and CDR2: GTSNPN and SVGIG (reference sequence). The CDR3 runs to 14 residues. Trimming pared 4 bases from V and 4 bases from J, leaving 16 bases between. CDR3 amino acids: CAWIRQGWRETQYF. As DNA, the CDR3 is TGTGCCTGGATCCGTCAGGGGTGGCGAGAGACCCAGTACTTC.

This rearrangement joins TRBV4-3 to TRBJ1-6; 10 bases are a match to TRBD1. V lost 1 base, J lost 6 bases, and 6 bases stayed unmatched. Per germline, CDR1 LGHNA and CDR2 YSLEER. The CDR3 loop spans 17 amino acids. Here the CDR3 DNA reads TGCGCCAGCAGCCAAGGTAGACAGGGGGCAAGTAATTCACCCCTCCACTTT. Translating it yields CASSQGRQGASNSPLHF.

J is TRBJ1-4 and V is TRBV27; TRBD1 matches at 8 bases. The CDR3 loop spans 15 amino acids. CDR1 MNHEY and CDR2 SMNVEV come from the germline V gene (reference sequence). The V and J ends lost 3 bases and 7 bases, in that order; junction bases with no gene match: 7. CDR3 region: CASSFRQGAVEKLFF. As DNA, the CDR3 is TGTGCCAGCAGTTTTCGTCAGGGGGCAGTTGAAAAACTGTTTTTT.

CDR3 nucleotide sequence: TGTGCCAGCAGCTCCGGGAAGGGTGGCTACACCTTC. Protein sequence: CASSSGKGGYTF. V gene TRBV7-2 combines with J gene TRBJ1-2; no clear D gene. Trimming pared 4 bases from V and 7 bases from J, leaving 10 bases between. The V gene's germline CDR1 is SGHTA and CDR2 FQGNSA. The CDR3 covers 12 residues.

J is TRBJ2-3 and V is TRBV9; TRBD2 agrees at 10 bases. V shed 3 bases and J 1 base; nucleotides not matched to a gene: 2. The CDR3 loop spans 15 amino acids. Germline values: CDR1 SGDLS, CDR2 YYNGEE. The CDR3 bases are TGTGCCAGCAGCGGGGGGACTAGCGGCACAGATACGCAGTATTTT. This translates into CASSGGTSGTDTQYF.

This sequence joins TRBV28 and TRBJ2-4; possibly TRBD1 for D (5 bases). Trimming shortened V by 5 bases and J by 1 base, and 15 bases separated the two germline ends. Germline-derived CDR1 and CDR2 are MDHEN and SYDVKM. CDR3 length: 16 residues. CDR3 residues: CASSKLGHIAKNIQYF. The CDR3 DNA is TGTGCCAGCAGTAAACTCGGACATATCGCCAAAAACATTCAGTACTTC.

The V and J genes are TRBV28 and TRBJ2-3; 8 bases match TRBD2. The germline V gene has CDR1 MDHEN and CDR2 SYDVKM. V was pared by 5 bases and J by 6 bases, with 7 bases of the junction left unmatched. The CDR3 extends over 14 amino acids. CDR3 sequence: CASSQTSAEDTQYF. CDR3 bases: TGTGCCAGCAGTCAGACTAGCGCGGAGGATACGCAGTATTTT.

The chain couples TRBV2 to TRBJ1-5; 8 bases match TRBD1. V was clipped by 4 bases and J by 4 bases; unmatched bases: 6. This CDR3 comprises 15 residues. Germline CDR1 SNHLY, CDR2 FYNNEI. The DNA of the CDR3 is TGTGCCAGCAGTGTCTTTAGGACAGGGAATCAGCCCCAGCATTTT. Amino acid sequence: CASSVFRTGNQPQHF.

The gene calls are TRBV6-1 and TRBJ1-1; D is perhaps TRBD1 (6 bases). Looked up from germline, CDR1 is MNHNS and CDR2 is SASEGT. V lost 6 bases and J lost 7, with 6 bases in between. This CDR3 comprises 10 residues. CDR3 residues: CASRGGEAFF. CDR3 sequence (DNA): TGTGCCAGCAGAGGGGGTGAAGCTTTCTTT.

The chain links TRBV5-4 to TRBJ2-7; TRBD1 aligns across 10 bases. This CDR3 has 15 residues. The ends lost 0 bases at V and 4 bases at J; junction bases unmatched: 4. The germline CDR1 and CDR2 sequences are SGHNT and YYREEE (reference sequence). The CDR3, as DNA: TGTGCCAGCAGCTTGGTGGACAGGGGGAAATACGAGCAGTACTTC. It translates to CASSLVDRGKYEQYF.

This chain connects TRBV27 to TRBJ1-1; TRBD1 agrees at 8 bases. Trimming at V came to 4 bases and at J to 10 bases, leaving 17 bases not matched to a gene. Germline V gene data show CDR1 as MNHEY and CDR2 as SMNVEV (reference sequence). The CDR3 is made up of 16 amino acids. The CDR3 sequence: CASSSRQGIALGRAFF. The CDR3 DNA follows: TGTGCCAGCAGTTCCCGACAGGGGATTGCTCTGGGGAGAGCTTTCTTT.

J is TRBJ1-2 and V is TRBV5-8; TRBD1 aligns across 9 bases. Germline loops: CDR1 SGHTS, CDR2 YDEGEE. The CDR3 sequence is 16 residues long. V shed 0 bases and J 3 bases; nucleotides not matched to a gene: 6. CDR3 amino acids: CASSLVGTGSDYGYTF. The CDR3 DNA follows: TGTGCCAGCAGCTTGGTGGGGACAGGGTCAGACTATGGCTACACCTTC.

V and J are TRBV7-2 and TRBJ1-2; D gene ambiguous. CDR3 length equals 12 residues. V lost 3 bases and J 7 bases, leaving 9 bases between the germline ends. The germline V gene has CDR1 SGHTA and CDR2 FQGNSA. The CDR3 sequence: CASSFPRGGYTF. The CDR3 region has the DNA TGTGCCAGCAGCTTCCCACGGGGTGGCTACACCTTC. Full variable domain (missing parts from reference TRBV7-2 and TRBJ1-2): GAGVSQSPSNKVTEKGKDVELRCDPISGHTALYWYRQSLGQGLEFLIYFQGNSAPDKSGLPSDRFSAERTGGSVSTLTIQRTQQEDSAVYLCASSFPRGGYTFGSGTRLTVV.

This clone was detected only once. V usage is TRBV5-4 and J usage is TRBJ2-7; D gene uncertain. V lost 4 bases, J lost 2 bases, and 13 bases lay in between. The CDR3 spans 14 residues. CDR1 SGHNT and CDR2 YYREEE come from the germline V gene (reference sequence). CDR3 nucleotide sequence: TGTGCCAGCAGCCCGTGGGCCGAGACCTACGAGCAGTACTTC. This translates into CASSPWAETYEQYF. The variable domain in full, completed from reference TRBV5-4 and TRBJ2-7, reads ETGVTQSPTHLIKTRGQQVTLRCSSQSGHNTVSWYQQALGQGPQFIFQYYREEENGRGNFPPRFSGLQFPNYSSELNVNALELDDSALYLCASSPWAETYEQYFGPGTRLTVT.

On this clone: One junction end does not reproduce the germline sequence, and a read error may be involved. Here the CDR3 reads CASQNPHF. In DNA, the CDR3 is TGTGCCAGCCAGAACCCTCATTTT. The chain is built from TRBV6-6 and TRBJ2-3; no definite D call. Germline lookup yields CDR1 MNHNY and CDR2 SVGAGI (reference sequence). The CDR3 runs to 8 residues.

This clone was seen just once. The chain carries TRBV7-8 and TRBJ2-3, with TRBD2 matching 7 bases. CDR3 length: 14 amino acids. Germline assignment: CDR1 SGHVS and CDR2 FQNEAQ. V shed 1 base and J 7 bases; nucleotides not matched to a gene: 5. The CDR3 loop reads CASSLELAKNTQYF. The CDR3 DNA follows: TGTGCCAGCAGCTTAGAACTAGCGAAAAATACGCAGTATTTT.